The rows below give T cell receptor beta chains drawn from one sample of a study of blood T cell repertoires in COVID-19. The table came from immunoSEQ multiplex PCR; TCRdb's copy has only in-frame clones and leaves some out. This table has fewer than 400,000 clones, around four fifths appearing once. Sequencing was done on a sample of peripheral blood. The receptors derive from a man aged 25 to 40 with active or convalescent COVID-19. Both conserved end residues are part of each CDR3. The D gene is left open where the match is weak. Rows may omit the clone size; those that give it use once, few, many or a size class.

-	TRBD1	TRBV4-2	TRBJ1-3	TGTGCCAGCAGCCACGAAGGACAGGGGGGGGGAAACACCATATATTTT	CASSHEGQGGGNTIYF
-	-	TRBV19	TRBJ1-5	TGTGCCAGTAGGGACATGAGCAATCAGCCCCAGCATTTT	CASRDMSNQPQHF
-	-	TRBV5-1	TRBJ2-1	TGCGCCAGCGGCGGCAATGAGCAGTTCTTC	CASGGNEQFF
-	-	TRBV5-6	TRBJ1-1	TGTGCCAGCAGCTTGAGGGGGACTGAAGCTTTCTTT	CASSLRGTEAFF
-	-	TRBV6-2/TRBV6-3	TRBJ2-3	TGTGCCAGCAGTTACTCAACGGTCACAGATACGCAGTATTTT	CASSYSTVTDTQYF
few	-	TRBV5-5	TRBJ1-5	TGTGCCAGCAGCCTCGTCTCGGGGGGCGGCAATCAGCCCCAGCATTTT	CASSLVSGGGNQPQHF
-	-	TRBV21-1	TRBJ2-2	TGTGCCAGCAGCCCCCTGGAAGTGGCTAGCCGTGGGGGGAGGGACGGGGAGCTGTTTTTT	CASSPLEVASRGGRDGELFF
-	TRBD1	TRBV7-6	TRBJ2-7	TGTGCCAGCAGCCATGGGACAGGGGGCGAGTCGGGTCCTTCCGAGCAGTACTTC	CASSHGTGGESGPSEQYF
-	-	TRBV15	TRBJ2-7	TGTGCCACCAGCAGAGATCAGGACAGCCTAAGCTCCTACGAGCAGTACTTC	CATSRDQDSLSSYEQYF
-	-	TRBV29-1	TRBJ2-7	TGCAGCGTTGCGGGGGGCAGGGGTACCAGCTCCTACGAGCAGTACTTC	CSVAGGRGTSSYEQYF
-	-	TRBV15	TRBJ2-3	TGTGCCACGGGGCGGGATGTATTGCCAGATACGCAGTATTTT	CATGRDVLPDTQYF
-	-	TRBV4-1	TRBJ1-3	TGCGCCAGCAGCCAAGTTGTAGGAAACACCATATATTTT	CASSQVVGNTIYF
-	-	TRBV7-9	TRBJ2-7	TGTGCCAGCAGCTTGTCAGGCTACGAGCAGTACTTC	CASSLSGYEQYF
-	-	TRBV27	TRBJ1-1	TGTGCCAGTCGGGAGGAGGGGAAATTAGAGAACACTGAAGCTTTCTTT	CASREEGKLENTEAFF
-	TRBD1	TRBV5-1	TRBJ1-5	TGCGCCAGCAGCCCGGACAGGGGAAATCAGCCCCAGCATTTT	CASSPDRGNQPQHF
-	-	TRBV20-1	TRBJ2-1	TGCAGTGCTACGAGAAACAATGAGCAGTTCTTC	CSATRNNEQFF
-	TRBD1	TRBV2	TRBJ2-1	TGTGCCAGCATCTCGGGACAGGGCGTTTACAATGAGCAGTTCTTC	CASISGQGVYNEQFF
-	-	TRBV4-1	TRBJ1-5	TGCGCCAGCAGCCAAGAGAGGGTGAGACAGCCCCAGCATTTT	CASSQERVRQPQHF
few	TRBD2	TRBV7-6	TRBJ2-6	TGTGCCAGCAGCTTCCCCGACGGACTAGCGGGAGTTGGGGCCAACGTCCTGACTTTC	CASSFPDGLAGVGANVLTF
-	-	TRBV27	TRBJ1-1	TGTGCCAGCAGGTCCGTGCGCAGGGATCCCACTGAAGCTTTCTTT	CASRSVRRDPTEAFF
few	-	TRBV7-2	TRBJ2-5	TGTGCCAGCAGCGGGGGGAAGACCCAGTACTTC	CASSGGKTQYF
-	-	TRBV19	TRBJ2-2	TGTGCCAGTAGTATCGTGGTCGGGTTGGGGGAGCTGTTTTTT	CASSIVVGLGELFF
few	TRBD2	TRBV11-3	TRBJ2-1	TGTGCCAGCAGCTTATACGGGACTACAGACAATGAGCAGTTCTTC	CASSLYGTTDNEQFF
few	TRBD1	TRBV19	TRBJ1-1	TGTGCCAGTTCCGTCCCGGGACAGGCCCCGGGAGCTTTCTTT	CASSVPGQAPGAFF
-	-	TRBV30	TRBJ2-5	TGTGCCTGGAGTGGCGACAGGTACCAAGAGACCCAGTACTTC	CAWSGDRYQETQYF
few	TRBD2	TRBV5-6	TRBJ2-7	TGTGCCAGCAGCTGGACCGGGGGAGCGGGGGGATACGAGCAGTACTTC	CASSWTGGAGGYEQYF
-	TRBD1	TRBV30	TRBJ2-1	TGTGCCTGGACGCAGGGGGCCTACAATGAGCAGTTCTTC	CAWTQGAYNEQFF
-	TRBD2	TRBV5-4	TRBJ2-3	TGTGCCAGCAGATCGGTGGCGGGAGGTGCAGATACGCAGTATTTT	CASRSVAGGADTQYF
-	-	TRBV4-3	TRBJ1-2	TGCGCCAGCAGCCAAACTGTGACTCCTTGGGGAGGAGATGGCTACACCTTC	CASSQTVTPWGGDGYTF
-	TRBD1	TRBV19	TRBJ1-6	TGTGCCAGCAACCGGGACAGGGGTAATTCACCCCTCCACTTT	CASNRDRGNSPLHF
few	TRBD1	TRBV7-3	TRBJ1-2	TGTGCCAGCAGCTTAACAGGGGACAGGGATGGCTACACCTTC	CASSLTGDRDGYTF
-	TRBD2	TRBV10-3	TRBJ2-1	TGTGCCATCAGACTAGCGGAGCTGGGTTTCGATGAGCAGTTCTTC	CAIRLAELGFDEQFF
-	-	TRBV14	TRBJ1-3	TGTGCCAGCAGCCAAGTATCGTTCTCTGGAAACACCATATATTTT	CASSQVSFSGNTIYF
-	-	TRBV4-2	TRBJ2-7	TGTGCCAGCAGCCCACCGACAGGTCCCTCCTACGAGCAGTACTTC	CASSPPTGPSYEQYF
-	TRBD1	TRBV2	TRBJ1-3	TGTGCCAGCACCCCACTCTTCCGGGACAGGAAGATGTCTGGAAACACCATATATTTT	CASTPLFRDRKMSGNTIYF
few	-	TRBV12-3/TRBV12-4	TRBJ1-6	TGTGCCAGCAGCCCAGATAATTCACCCCTCCACTTT	CASSPDNSPLHF
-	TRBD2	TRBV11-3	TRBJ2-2	TGTGCCAGCAGCTTAGCGCTAGCGGGGGGGCGAAACACCGGGGAGCTGTTTTTT	CASSLALAGGRNTGELFF
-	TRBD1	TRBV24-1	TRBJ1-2	TGTGCCACCAGTGACTCGGACAGGGCAGCCGGCTACACCTTC	CATSDSDRAAGYTF
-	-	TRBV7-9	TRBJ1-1	TGTGCCAGCAGCTTAGGACTCGGAGCCAGCACTGAAGCTTTCTTT	CASSLGLGASTEAFF
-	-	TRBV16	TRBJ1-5	TGTGCCAGCAGCCAATCTGGCAGGGATGGCCAGCCCCAGCATTTT	CASSQSGRDGQPQHF
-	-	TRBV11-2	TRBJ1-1	TGTGCCAGCAGCTTAGATCAGCGGGCAGGGGCTTTCTTT	CASSLDQRAGAFF
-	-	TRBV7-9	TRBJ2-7	TGTGCCAGCCGAGGGAGCTCCTACGAGCAGTACTTC	CASRGSSYEQYF